These 26 T cell receptor beta chains were sequenced from one sample in a study of blood T cells in healthy people across ages. Alongside a J-beta primer mix, a sample-barcoded 5' primer served in a second PCR lasting roughly 7 to 11 cycles. TCRdb itself ran the 5' RACE reads through MiXCR, one entry per CDR3 protein. The sample has 500,000 to 550,000 distinct CDR3 sequences, approximately 25% seen once. In addition, the sample was reused for a study of T cells of mothers and their children.

What was sequenced was blood. These receptor sequences come from a boy younger than 18 in good health.

The V gene is TRBV14, the J gene TRBJ1-2; TRBD1 is a possible D gene (6 bases). This CDR3 contains 15 residues. V lost 4 bases and J 4 bases, leaving 16 bases between the germline ends. The germline V gene encodes CDR1 SGHDN and CDR2 FVKESK. CDR3 loop: CASSRPPTDSYGYTF. For the CDR3, the DNA is TGTGCCAGCAGCCGCCCTCCCACGGACAGCTATGGCTACACCTTC.

A single count supports this clonotype. The chain couples TRBV7-9 to TRBJ2-1, with 8 bases lining up with TRBD2. This CDR3 has 13 amino acids. Germline V gene lookup returns CDR1 SEHNR and CDR2 FQNEAQ (reference sequence). The junction had 7 bases not matched to a gene; V was cut back by 7 bases and J by 8 bases. The chain's CDR3 is CASKSAGVDEQFF. In DNA, the CDR3 is TGTGCCAGCAAGTCAGCGGGGGTGGATGAGCAGTTCTTC.

This clonotype was counted once. The J gene is TRBJ2-1, the V gene TRBV5-1, with a weak D call TRBD1 (5 bases). This CDR3 has 17 residues. Trimming stripped 4 bases from V and 5 bases from J, with 22 bases between. Germline V gene data show CDR1 as SGHRS and CDR2 as YFSETQ. In DNA form, the CDR3 reads TGCGCCAGCAGCCCACGACCACAGGTACCTAGGGACAATGAGCAGTTCTTC. Its translation: CASSPRPQVPRDNEQFF.

The V gene is TRBV3-1, the J gene TRBJ1-2; no firm D call. The CDR3 extends over 14 amino acids. Germline V gives CDR1 LGHDT, CDR2 YNNKEL (reference sequence). V was cut by 0 bases and J by 2 bases, with 7 bases left in between. CDR3 in amino acids: CASSQDRQNYGYTF. CDR3 bases: TGTGCCAGCAGCCAAGATCGGCAGAACTATGGCTACACCTTC.

The V call is TRBV28, the J call TRBJ2-6; no firm D call. This CDR3 contains 12 residues. Germline lookup yields CDR1 MDHEN and CDR2 SYDVKM. Trimming stripped 10 bases from V and 4 bases from J, with 8 bases between. The CDR3 DNA follows: TGTGCCATCGAAGGCGGGGCCAACGTCCTGACTTTC. This gives the protein CAIEGGANVLTF.

This chain joins TRBV5-1 and TRBJ2-1; D might be TRBD2 (6 bases). Per the germline V gene, CDR1 is SGHRS and CDR2 is YFSETQ. This CDR3 has 17 amino acids. V was shortened by 7 bases and J by 2 bases, with 22 bases between the two germline ends. The CDR3 here is CASPMEGSLYPYNEQFF. DNA of the CDR3: TGCGCCAGCCCGATGGAGGGGTCCCTGTACCCCTACAATGAGCAGTTCTTC.

This clonotype has just a few counts. The chain uses TRBV4-3 and TRBJ2-7, with 9 bases aligning to TRBD2. Germline CDR1 is LGHNA and CDR2 is YSLEER. V shed 4 bases and J 0 bases; nucleotides not matched to a gene: 7. The CDR3 runs to 16 residues. This CDR3 reads CASSPGASGNSYEQYF. CDR3 coding DNA: TGCGCCAGCAGCCCGGGGGCTAGCGGGAACTCCTACGAGCAGTACTTC.

There are a few counts of this clonotype. This chain uses TRBV29-1 with TRBJ2-5; 12 nucleotides agree with TRBD1. The length of the CDR3 is 15 residues. Germline assignment: CDR1 SQVTM and CDR2 ANQGSEA. With V trimmed by 6 bases and J by 4 bases, 9 bases remained unmatched. The CDR3 region has the DNA TGCAGCGTCGTGCGGGACAGGGGGCTTGGAGAGACCCAGTACTTC. Translation: CSVVRDRGLGETQYF.

This chain links TRBV5-5 with TRBJ2-7, with D maybe TRBD2 (5 bases). The length of the CDR3 is 14 residues. CDR1 SGHKS and CDR2 YYEKEE come from the germline V gene (reference sequence). Trimming cost V 1 base and J 2 bases, with 10 bases left between them. Written as DNA, the CDR3 is TGTGCCAGCAGCTTGCGCGGGTCCCCCTACGAGCAGTACTTC. Amino acid sequence: CASSLRGSPYEQYF.

The chain carries TRBV15 and TRBJ2-1; 8 positions agree with TRBD2. Trimming took 0 bases from V and 8 from J; bases not matched to a gene: 9. The germline gives CDR1 LNHNV, CDR2 YYDKDF (reference sequence). This CDR3 is built from 16 residues. The CDR3 reads CATSRDGGAGAHEQFF. The DNA of the CDR3 is TGTGCCACCAGCAGAGATGGGGGAGCGGGGGCGCATGAGCAGTTCTTC.

The chain employs TRBV7-2 and TRBJ2-5; TRBD2 agrees at 7 bases. The J call may be in error: the DNA end matches TRBJ2-7 better. The CDR3 runs to 15 residues. The germline gives CDR1 SGHTA, CDR2 FQGNSA. Here the CDR3 DNA reads TGTGCCAGCAGCTTAGGCGGGGGAGAGGCCTACGAGCAGTACTTC. It specifies CASSLGGGEAYEQYF.

This clonotype was seen only a few times. The V and J genes are TRBV9 and TRBJ1-5; D is ambiguous. The CDR3 covers 14 residues. Germline V gives CDR1 SGDLS, CDR2 YYNGEE. V shed 6 bases and J shed 6 bases, with 16 bases lying between them. The CDR3 spells CASTERADSQPQHF. The DNA of the CDR3 is TGTGCCAGCACCGAGAGGGCAGATAGTCAGCCCCAGCATTTT.

The chain uses TRBV7-2 and TRBJ2-7; D is uncertain. The CDR3 has 14 amino acids. The germline gives CDR1 SGHTA, CDR2 FQGNSA. V dropped 5 bases and J dropped 3 bases, with 14 bases sitting between them. The DNA of the CDR3 is TGTGCCAGCAGCCGTAATGCGGCAGGCTACGAGCAGTACTTC. It is translated as CASSRNAAGYEQYF.

The rearrangement joins TRBV20-1 to TRBJ2-1, with 9 bases that match TRBD2. The DNA matches TRBJ2-7 better at its end, which makes the J call doubtful. CDR1 is DFQATT and CDR2 is SNEGSKA in the germline V gene (reference sequence). This CDR3 comprises 15 residues. DNA of the CDR3: TGCAGTGCTAGAGTAGCGGGGGACTTTTTATACGAGCAGTACTTC. It specifies CSARVAGDFLYEQYF.

This clonotype has just a few counts. V gene TRBV5-1 combines with J gene TRBJ2-3; 11 nucleotides agree with TRBD2. Germline V lookup: CDR1 SGHRS, CDR2 YFSETQ. The trim removed 4 bases at V and 2 bases at J, leaving 6 bases unmatched. The CDR3 has 16 amino acids. The CDR3 region is CASSPGTSGNTDTQYF. CDR3 nucleotides: TGCGCCAGCAGCCCCGGGACTAGCGGAAACACAGATACGCAGTATTTT. Together with reference TRBV5-1 and TRBJ2-3, the CDR3 gives the full variable domain: KAGVTQTPRYLIKTRGQQVTLSCSPISGHRSVSWYQQTPGQGLQFLFEYFSETQRNKGNFPGRFSGRQFSNSRSEMNVSTLELGDSALYLCASSPGTSGNTDTQYFGPGTRLTVL.

This chain joins TRBV30 and TRBJ1-6; D is undetermined. V was clipped by 2 bases and J by 7 bases, with 15 bases between them. Germline lookup yields CDR1 GTSNPN and CDR2 SVGIG (reference sequence). The CDR3 is 15 amino acids. The chain's CDR3 is CAWSLDLPVNSPLHF. The CDR3 nucleotides are TGTGCCTGGAGTTTGGACCTACCGGTCAATTCACCCCTCCACTTT. Combining the CDR3 with reference TRBV30 and TRBJ1-6 gives the whole variable domain SQTIHQWPATLVQPVGSPLSLECTVEGTSNPNLYWYRQAAGRGLQLLFYSVGIGQISSEVPQNLSASRPQDRQFILSSKKLLLSDSGFYLCAWSLDLPVNSPLHFGNGTRLTVT.

The V and J genes are TRBV28 and TRBJ2-6; 8 bases are shared with TRBD1. Germline CDR1 and CDR2: MDHEN and SYDVKM. This CDR3 is 17 amino acids long. V shed 8 bases and J 2 bases; nucleotides not matched to a gene: 11. The CDR3 nucleotides are TGTGCCAGCGGATCGACAGGGGCCTTGCCTGGGGCCAACGTCCTGACTTTC. It codes for CASGSTGALPGANVLTF.

This clonotype was counted a few times. V gene TRBV30 combines with J gene TRBJ2-7; D is perhaps TRBD2 (5 bases). CDR1 GTSNPN and CDR2 SVGIG come from the germline V gene (reference sequence). The CDR3 has 14 amino acids. The germline V and J ends were trimmed by 7 bases and 7 bases, with 23 bases remaining between them. This CDR3 reads CASGRARLPREQYF. The CDR3 DNA follows: TGTGCCTCCGGGCGGGCCCGATTACCCAGGGAGCAGTACTTC.

The V call is TRBV28, the J call TRBJ2-7; 9 bases fit TRBD1. J lost 6 bases, V lost 6 bases, and 12 bases had no gene match. Germline V gives CDR1 MDHEN, CDR2 SYDVKM. The CDR3 has 15 amino acids. The CDR3: CASRVWGTGQAEQYF. DNA of the CDR3: TGTGCCAGCAGGGTATGGGGGACAGGGCAAGCCGAGCAGTACTTC.

The rearrangement joins TRBV27 to TRBJ1-5; D not certain. Per germline, CDR1 MNHEY and CDR2 SMNVEV (reference sequence). The CDR3 spans 12 residues. V gave up 6 bases and J gave up 3 bases, with 6 bases separating them. This chain's CDR3 is CASRTANQPQHF. CDR3 nucleotides: TGTGCCAGCAGGACCGCCAATCAGCCCCAGCATTTT.

In this sample, this clonotype turned up a few times. The V and J genes are TRBV28 and TRBJ2-7; TRBD2 aligns across 14 bases. Germline V CDR1 and CDR2: MDHEN, SYDVKM. The CDR3 contains 17 residues. The CDR3 DNA reads as TGTTCGAGCGCGGGACTAGCGGGAGTGCCCTCTGCCTACGAGCAGTACTTC. It specifies CSSAGLAGVPSAYEQYF.

The J gene is TRBJ1-1, the V gene TRBV24-1; unclear D gene. The V end was cut by 5 bases, the J end by 4 bases, with 13 bases between. Germline CDR1 and CDR2: KGHDR and SFDVKD. The CDR3 consists of 14 residues. The CDR3 sequence: CATSGPGSGTEAFF. CDR3 DNA sequence: TGTGCCACCAGTGGACCCGGGAGCGGCACTGAAGCTTTCTTT.

This clonotype was recorded a few times. The V call is TRBV4-3, the J call TRBJ2-7; tentative D call: TRBD2 (6 bases). Germline V gene data show CDR1 as LGHNA and CDR2 as YSLEER. Between the trimmed V and J ends, which lost 0 bases and 0 bases, there was a span of 21 bases. This CDR3 has 19 residues. Here the CDR3 DNA reads TGCGCCAGCAGCCAAGATGCCGGGAGATGGCGGGGAGCCTCCTACGAGCAGTACTTC. This codes for CASSQDAGRWRGASYEQYF.

The table lists this clonotype with many counts. J is TRBJ2-5 and V is TRBV7-2, with D tentatively TRBD1 (6 bases). V lost 5 bases and J 5 bases, leaving 18 bases between the germline ends. The CDR3 is 15 residues long. Germline loops: CDR1 SGHTA, CDR2 FQGNSA. The CDR3 DNA is TGTGCCAGCAGCCTTCTCAGGGGTCGGTCGGAGACCCAGTACTTC. Residues: CASSLLRGRSETQYF.

This clonotype showed up just a few times. The chain joins TRBV20-1 to TRBJ2-5, with 7 bases fitting TRBD2. The germline gives CDR1 DFQATT, CDR2 SNEGSKA (reference sequence). The length of the CDR3 is 14 residues. The ends lost 6 bases at V and 4 bases at J; junction bases unmatched: 11. The CDR3 bases are TGCAGTGCCCCTATGGGGGGGGTCCCAGAGACCCAGTACTTC. Translated: CSAPMGGVPETQYF.

The gene calls are TRBV12-3 or TRBV12-4 and TRBJ1-1, with a weak D call TRBD1 (6 bases). V lost 3 bases to trimming and J lost 3 bases, with 11 bases between them. This CDR3 is built from 14 residues. CDR3 sequence (DNA): TGTGCCAGCAGTTTTGGGGACACAGACACTGAAGCTTTCTTT. Amino acid sequence: CASSFGDTDTEAFF.